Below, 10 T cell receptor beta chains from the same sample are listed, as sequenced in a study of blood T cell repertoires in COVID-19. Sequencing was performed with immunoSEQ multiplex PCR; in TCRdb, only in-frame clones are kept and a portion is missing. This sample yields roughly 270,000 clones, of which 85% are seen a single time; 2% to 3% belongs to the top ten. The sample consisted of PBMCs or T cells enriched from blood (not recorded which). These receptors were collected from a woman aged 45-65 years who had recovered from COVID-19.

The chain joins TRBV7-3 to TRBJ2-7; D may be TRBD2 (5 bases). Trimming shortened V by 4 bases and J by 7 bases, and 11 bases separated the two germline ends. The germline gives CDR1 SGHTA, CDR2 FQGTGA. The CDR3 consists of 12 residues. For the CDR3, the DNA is TGTGCCAGCAGCTCCCTAGCTGGAGAGCAGTACTTC. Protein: CASSSLAGEQYF.

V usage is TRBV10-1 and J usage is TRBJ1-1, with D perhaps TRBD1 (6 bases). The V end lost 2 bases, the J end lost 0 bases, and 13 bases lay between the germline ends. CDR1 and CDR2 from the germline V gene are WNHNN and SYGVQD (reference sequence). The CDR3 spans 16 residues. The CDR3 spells CASSETRTVMNTEAFF. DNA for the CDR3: TGCGCCAGCAGTGAGACCCGGACAGTCATGAACACTGAAGCTTTCTTT.

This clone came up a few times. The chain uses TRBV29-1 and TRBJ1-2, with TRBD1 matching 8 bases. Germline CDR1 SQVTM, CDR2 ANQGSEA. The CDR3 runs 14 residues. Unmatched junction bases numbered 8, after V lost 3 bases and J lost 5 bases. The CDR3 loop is CSVDRLTGGYGYTF. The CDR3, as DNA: TGCAGCGTTGACCGCCTTACAGGGGGATATGGCTACACCTTC.

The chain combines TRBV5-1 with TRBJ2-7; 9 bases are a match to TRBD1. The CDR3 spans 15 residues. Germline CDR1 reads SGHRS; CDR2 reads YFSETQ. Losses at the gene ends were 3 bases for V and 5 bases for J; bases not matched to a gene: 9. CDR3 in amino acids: CASSSADRGFDEQYF. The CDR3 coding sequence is TGCGCCAGCAGCTCGGCGGACAGGGGTTTCGACGAGCAGTACTTC.

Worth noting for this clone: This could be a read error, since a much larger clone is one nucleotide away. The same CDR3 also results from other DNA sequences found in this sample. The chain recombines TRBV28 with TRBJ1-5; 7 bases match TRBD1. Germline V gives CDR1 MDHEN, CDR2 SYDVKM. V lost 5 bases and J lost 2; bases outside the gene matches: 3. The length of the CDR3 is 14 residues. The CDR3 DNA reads TGTGCCAGCAGTCTTACAGGGGGCAATCAGCCCCAGCATTTT. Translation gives CASSLTGGNQPQHF. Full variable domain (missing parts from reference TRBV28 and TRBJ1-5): DVKVTQSSRYLVKRTGEKVFLECVQDMDHENMFWYRQDPGLGLRLIYFSYDVKMKEKGDIPEGYSVSREKKERFSLILESASTNQTSMYLCASSLTGGNQPQHFGDGTRLSIL.

This CDR3 is CAWSVGQSLAGYTF. The CDR3 DNA reads as TGTGCCTGGAGTGTCGGACAGTCTCTGGCTGGCTACACCTTC. V and J are TRBV30 and TRBJ1-2, with D perhaps matching TRBD1 (6 bases). Germline CDR1 GTSNPN, CDR2 SVGIG (reference sequence). The CDR3 is 14 amino acids. Trimming pared 0 bases from V and 7 bases from J, leaving 15 bases between.

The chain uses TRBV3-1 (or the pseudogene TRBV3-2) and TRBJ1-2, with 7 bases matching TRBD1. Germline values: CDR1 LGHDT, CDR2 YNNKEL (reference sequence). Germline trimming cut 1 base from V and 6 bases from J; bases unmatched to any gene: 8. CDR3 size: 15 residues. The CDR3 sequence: CASSQVLGQSHGYTF. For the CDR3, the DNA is TGTGCCAGCAGCCAAGTGCTGGGACAGAGTCATGGCTACACCTTC.

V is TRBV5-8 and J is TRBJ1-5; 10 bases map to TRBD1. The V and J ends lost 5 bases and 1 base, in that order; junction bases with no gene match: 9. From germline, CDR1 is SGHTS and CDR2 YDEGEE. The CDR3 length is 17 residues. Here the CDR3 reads CASSSDRGLRSNQPQHF. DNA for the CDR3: TGTGCCAGCAGTTCCGACAGGGGGCTTCGCAGCAATCAGCCCCAGCATTTT.

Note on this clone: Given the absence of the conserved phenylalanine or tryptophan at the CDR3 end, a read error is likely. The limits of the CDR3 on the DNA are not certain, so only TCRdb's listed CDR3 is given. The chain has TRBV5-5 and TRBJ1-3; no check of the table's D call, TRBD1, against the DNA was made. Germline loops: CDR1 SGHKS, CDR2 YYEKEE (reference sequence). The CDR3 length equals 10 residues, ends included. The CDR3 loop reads CASSATDRGS.

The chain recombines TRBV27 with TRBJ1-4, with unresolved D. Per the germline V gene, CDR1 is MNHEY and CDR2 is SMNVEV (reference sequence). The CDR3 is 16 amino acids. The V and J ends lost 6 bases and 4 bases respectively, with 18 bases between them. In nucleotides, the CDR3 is TGTGCCAGCAGCCGCTGGGTCGGCGGCCTTAATGAAAAACTGTTTTTT. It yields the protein CASSRWVGGLNEKLFF.